This passage covers 21 T cell receptor beta chains from one sample sequenced in a study of cytomegalovirus exposure and HLA in healthy donors. Profiled with immunoSEQ multiplex PCR; TCRdb holds only in-frame clones, not every one. This table holds 70,000 to 75,000 clones, about 94% found once. Input material: PBMCs. The receptors originated from a young man in good health and CMV-seropositive.

This chain connects TRBV7-3 to TRBJ2-2; 8 bases fit TRBD1. V lost 4 bases, J lost 6 bases, and 4 bases stayed unmatched. The CDR3 sequence is 14 residues long. The germline gives CDR1 SGHTA, CDR2 FQGTGA. CDR3: CASSSFRGPGELFF. CDR3 coding DNA: TGTGCCAGCAGCTCCTTCAGGGGGCCCGGGGAGCTGTTTTTT. The complete variable domain, with remaining parts taken from reference TRBV7-3 and TRBJ2-2, reads GAGVSQTPSNKVTEKGKYVELRCDPISGHTALYWYRQSLGQGPEFLIYFQGTGAADDSGLPNDRFFAVRPEGSVSTLKIQRTERGDSAVYLCASSSFRGPGELFFGEGSRLTVL.

The V and J genes are TRBV7-2 and TRBJ1-4, with D perhaps matching TRBD1 (6 bases). The germline V gene has CDR1 SGHTA and CDR2 FQGNSA. This CDR3 contains 14 residues. V lost 2 bases to trimming and J lost 4 bases, with 8 bases between them. The CDR3 sequence: CASSLSRGNEKLFF. The CDR3 DNA follows: TGTGCCAGCAGCTTATCCAGGGGTAATGAAAAACTGTTTTTT. Full variable domain (remainder filled in from reference TRBV7-2 and TRBJ1-4): GAGVSQSPSNKVTEKGKDVELRCDPISGHTALYWYRQSLGQGLEFLIYFQGNSAPDKSGLPSDRFSAERTGGSVSTLTIQRTQQEDSAVYLCASSLSRGNEKLFFGSGTQLSVL.

The rearrangement joins TRBV5-6 to TRBJ1-5, with D possibly being TRBD1 (6 bases). The CDR3 contains 13 residues. In germline, CDR1 is SGHDT, CDR2 YYEEEE. V lost 4 bases to trimming and J lost 6 bases, with 11 bases between them. CDR3 residues: CASSPNRVQPQHF. The CDR3 DNA follows: TGTGCCAGCAGCCCGAACAGGGTTCAGCCCCAGCATTTT. Together with reference TRBV5-6 and TRBJ1-5, the CDR3 gives the full variable domain: DAGVTQSPTHLIKTRGQQVTLRCSPKSGHDTVSWYQQALGQGPQFIFQYYEEEERQRGNFPDRFSGHQFPNYSSELNVNALLLGDSALYLCASSPNRVQPQHFGDGTRLSIL.

Details on this clone: The sample contains more than one DNA sequence encoding this CDR3. The chain carries TRBV5-1 and TRBJ1-4; TRBD1 agrees at 7 bases. The CDR3 covers 14 residues. Trimming at V came to 3 bases and at J to 2 bases, leaving 1 base not matched to a gene. The V gene's germline CDR1 is SGHRS and CDR2 YFSETQ. The CDR3 reads CASSSGQTNEKLFF. The CDR3 DNA is TGCGCCAGCAGCTCGGGACAGACTAATGAAAAACTGTTTTTT.

The chain recombines TRBV11-2 with TRBJ2-7; tentative D call: TRBD1 (5 bases). Trimming removed 0 bases at V and 1 base at J, with 13 bases between. The V gene's germline CDR1 is SGHAT and CDR2 FQNNGV. The CDR3 contains 16 residues. The CDR3 bases are TGTGCCAGCAGCTTAGAAAACCAGGGTGGGTCCTACGAGCAGTACTTC. Amino acids: CASSLENQGGSYEQYF.

The J gene is TRBJ2-1, the V gene TRBV6-4; perhaps TRBD2 as D (6 bases). Trimming removed 3 bases from V and 7 bases from J, with 16 bases in between. The CDR3 is 15 residues long. In germline, CDR1 is MRHNA, CDR2 SNTAGT. The CDR3 is CASSEWPTTRNEQFF. As DNA, the CDR3 is TGTGCCAGCAGTGAGTGGCCCACGACTAGGAATGAGCAGTTCTTC.

The V call is TRBV7-9, the J call TRBJ2-5, with D perhaps TRBD2 (6 bases). Trimming left V 5 bases short and J 4 bases short, with 14 bases between. CDR3 length: 14 residues. Germline values: CDR1 SEHNR, CDR2 FQNEAQ (reference sequence). The CDR3 DNA is TGTGCCAGCAGCCTGCTAGCGAGTCGAGAGACCCAGTACTTC. Amino acid sequence: CASSLLASRETQYF.

The chain joins TRBV6-4 to TRBJ1-1, with TRBD1 matching over 7 bases. From germline, CDR1 is MRHNA and CDR2 SNTAGT. V was clipped by 7 bases and J by 1 base; unmatched bases: 9. The CDR3 has 15 amino acids. The CDR3 coding sequence is TGTGCCAGCAAGTCGGAAGGACAGGCGAACACTGAAGCTTTCTTT. Amino acid sequence: CASKSEGQANTEAFF.

This sequence joins TRBV6-5 and TRBJ2-5, with TRBD2 matching 9 bases. The CDR3 loop spans 16 amino acids. V gave up 2 bases and J gave up 4 bases; unmatched junction bases: 8. Per the germline V gene, CDR1 is MNHEY and CDR2 is SVGAGI. The CDR3 here is CASSYRSSGIGETQYF. Here the CDR3 DNA reads TGTGCCAGCAGTTACAGGTCTAGCGGGATCGGAGAGACCCAGTACTTC.

This sequence joins TRBV5-1 and TRBJ2-2, with D uncertain. Germline V lookup: CDR1 SGHRS, CDR2 YFSETQ. The length of the CDR3 is 15 residues. V was clipped by 1 base and J by 1 base, with 8 bases between them. Here the CDR3 DNA reads TGCGCCAGCAGCTTGTCTGCAGGGAACACCGGGGAGCTGTTTTTT. Translating gives CASSLSAGNTGELFF. The whole variable domain, remainder taken from reference TRBV5-1 and TRBJ2-2, is KAGVTQTPRYLIKTRGQQVTLSCSPISGHRSVSWYQQTPGQGLQFLFEYFSETQRNKGNFPGRFSGRQFSNSRSEMNVSTLELGDSALYLCASSLSAGNTGELFFGEGSRLTVL.

The J gene is TRBJ1-1, the V gene TRBV19; perhaps TRBD1 as D (6 bases). V dropped 2 bases and J dropped 1 base, with 17 bases sitting between them. Germline lookup yields CDR1 LNHDA and CDR2 SQIVND (reference sequence). This CDR3 contains 17 residues. The CDR3 DNA follows: TGTGCCAGTAGTATAACAGGGTGGCGTAAAAGGAACACTGAAGCTTTCTTT. This encodes CASSITGWRKRNTEAFF.

The chain links TRBV29-1 to TRBJ2-7; 13 bases align to TRBD2. This CDR3 contains 16 residues. Per germline, CDR1 SQVTM and CDR2 ANQGSEA. Trimming cost V 0 bases and J 2 bases; bases outside gene matches: 4. The CDR3 DNA is TGCAGCGTTGAAGATGGGACTAGCGGGATCACCTACGAGCAGTACTTC. Protein: CSVEDGTSGITYEQYF.

This clone has only a few counts. This chain links TRBV2 with TRBJ1-5; no clear D. The CDR3 is 13 residues long. V was cut by 1 base and J by 9 bases, with 10 bases left in between. The V gene's germline CDR1 is SNHLY and CDR2 FYNNEI. The CDR3 reads CASSEGEGRPQHF. In nucleotides, the CDR3 is TGTGCCAGCAGTGAAGGGGAGGGTCGGCCCCAGCATTTT.

Comments on this clone: One end of the junction does not line up with germline, which may come from a read error. The chain has TRBV18 and TRBJ2-7; possible D gene TRBD2, 6 bases. The CDR3 is 14 amino acids. Germline V gene sequence: CDR1 KGHSH, CDR2 LQKENI. CDR3 bases: TGTGCCAGCTCACCATCCGGGAGCTCCCACGAGCAGTACTTC. Its protein product is CASSPSGSSHEQYF.

The V gene is TRBV6-5, the J gene TRBJ1-1; perhaps TRBD1 as D (5 bases). This CDR3 contains 15 residues. The V and J ends lost 6 bases and 4 bases respectively, with 18 bases between them. Germline CDR1 MNHEY, CDR2 SVGAGI. This CDR3 reads CASSSRGSGGTEAFF. In nucleotides, the CDR3 is TGTGCCAGCAGCTCAAGGGGTTCAGGTGGCACTGAAGCTTTCTTT.

V usage is TRBV19 and J usage is TRBJ1-4; 7 bases line up with TRBD1. The CDR3 is 16 residues long. Trimming at V came to 7 bases and at J to 8 bases, leaving 16 bases not matched to a gene. Germline lookup yields CDR1 LNHDA and CDR2 SQIVND (reference sequence). In DNA, the CDR3 is TGTGCCAGTAAAAGTTTGTCGGGGCAGGGGGAAGAAAAACTGTTTTTT. This codes for CASKSLSGQGEEKLFF.

In this sample, this clone turned up once. The J gene is TRBJ1-5, the V gene TRBV18; 7 bases are a match to TRBD1. V shed 3 bases, J shed 1 base, and the junction held 3 bases outside the gene matches. The CDR3 runs 15 residues. Looked up from germline, CDR1 is KGHSH and CDR2 is LQKENI. For the CDR3, the DNA is TGTGCCAGCTCACCGACAGGGCTCAGCAATCAGCCCCAGCATTTT. As protein: CASSPTGLSNQPQHF. Full variable domain (outside the CDR3, taken from reference TRBV18 and TRBJ1-5): NAGVMQNPRHLVRRRGQEARLRCSPMKGHSHVYWYRQLPEEGLKFMVYLQKENIIDESGMPKERFSAEFPKEGPSILRIQQVVRGDSAAYFCASSPTGLSNQPQHFGDGTRLSIL.

This sequence joins TRBV2 and TRBJ1-2, with 8 bases aligning to TRBD1. V trimming: 3 bases; J trimming: 2 bases; junction bases outside the gene matches: 2. CDR3 length: 14 amino acids. Germline CDR1 is SNHLY and CDR2 is FYNNEI. CDR3 sequence: CASSEAGGNYGYTF. The CDR3 region has the DNA TGTGCCAGCAGTGAGGCAGGGGGCAACTATGGCTACACCTTC.

This chain uses TRBV7-9 with TRBJ2-7; 9 positions match TRBD2. CDR1 SEHNR and CDR2 FQNEAQ come from the germline V gene (reference sequence). The trim removed 5 bases at V and 4 bases at J, leaving 6 bases unmatched. This CDR3 region has 14 residues. In DNA form, the CDR3 reads TGTGCCAGCAGCAGAGGACTAGCGTTTTACGAGCAGTACTTC. Translating gives CASSRGLAFYEQYF.

The table lists this clone with a count of one. This chain links TRBV5-1 with TRBJ2-1; D gene ambiguous. CDR1 is SGHRS, CDR2 YFSETQ, per germline. The CDR3 extends over 14 amino acids. The V gene lost 0 bases and the J gene lost 7 bases, with 11 bases spanning the gap. DNA of the CDR3: TGCGCCAGCAGCTTGGGGCCTAGTCGGAATGAGCAGTTCTTC. It is translated as CASSLGPSRNEQFF.

The rearrangement links TRBV30 to TRBJ1-1; D is ambiguous. The germline CDR1 and CDR2 sequences are GTSNPN and SVGIG (reference sequence). The CDR3 spans 14 residues. V lost 0 bases, J lost 4 bases, and 12 bases lay in between. CDR3 in amino acids: CAWSVQRALTEAFF. CDR3 in DNA: TGTGCCTGGAGTGTCCAGCGGGCTCTCACTGAAGCTTTCTTT.